Given below is one T cell receptor beta chain in context. It lacks a known antigen. There are no base qualities to consult, and no much larger clone falls within one base. The entry originates in a study of shared clonotypes between healthy human individuals (dated by TCRdb to the early 2020s). In the study overall: A few men and a couple of women, aged 18 to 49 years, made up the cohort. To estimate repertoire size and how much clonotype sharing occurs between individuals, the study deeply sequenced the blood TCR repertoires of 5 or 6 healthy adults. Per donor, leukapheresis produced somewhere between about 0.85 and 9.5 billion PBMCs. For each donor, CD4 naive and CD4 memory were each given three plates, CD8 naive was given two plates, and CD8 memory was given one plate. To increase sequencing depth and limit assay-specific biases, TCR repertoire library preparation and sequencing were carried out by different laboratories using diverse techniques. General conclusions and limits of the study: When several donors were compared, the shared fraction of clonotypes was around 4.6% for naive CD4, 3.5% to 4% for naive CD8, 2.3% for memory CD4, and 0.35% to 0.4% for memory CD8. The small number of donors limited the genetic and exposure-history diversity represented. Higher generation probabilities were observed for clonotypes shared by all four sorted-subset donors than for non-shared clonotypes. Naive subsets generally had larger estimated clonotype richness than memory subsets. Rarefaction of sorted-subset datasets indicated incomplete sequencing despite the large sequencing depth. Pairwise subsampling indicated that sequencing depth was expected to affect the degree of clonotype sharing among donors. Sampling was restricted to blood, and TCR repertoires in tissues likely differ from the TCR repertoires found in blood.

Using the deep immunoSEQ assay, multiplex PCR amplified TCR CDR3 regions from genomic DNA. Extracted genomic DNA from each cell subset was distributed evenly across all wells of several immunoSEQ 96-well plates, and each plate was treated as a replicate. For sorted subsets, about 200 ng genomic DNA, equal to about 30,000 T cell genomes, was loaded into each replicate PCR. The purified libraries were quantified using a Qubit 3.0 fluorometer, sized with a Bioanalyzer 2100, and then quantified again using the KAPA Library Quantification kit. Each immunoSEQ 96-well plate was sequenced on its own single-read 150-cycle Illumina NextSeq 550 flow cell. As for how the authors treated the data: Because only junctional sequences without quality scores were contained in the immunoSEQ output, filtering matching that applied to full-length reads could not be performed. Sequences were annotated with PyIR, a Python wrapper for IgBLAST v1.9, using IMGT germline references to assign V/J genes and CDR3. Reads were removed for weak V/J assignments (E-value above 1e-6), missing CDR3, stop codons, out-of-frame junctions, or ambiguous translated residues. V3J clonotypes were defined as sequences sharing an identical inferred V gene, J gene, and CDR3 amino acid sequence. The percentage overlap between two repertoires was calculated by dividing the number of shared unique clonotypes by the size of the smaller repertoire. Richness of each repertoire was evaluated using RTK rarefaction, the Chao1 estimator, and Recon v2.1 estimates of unobserved clonotypes. Generation probabilities were computed with OLGA for all TCRbeta clonotypes obtained by the gDNA method from several donors. TCRdb took this table from immuneACCESS and kept in-frame rearrangements with V and J called. Such tables lack part of the clones; where checked against another copy, unresolved V genes explain under half of the gap, and the rest is unexplained. V, J and clone size were drawn from that table, and D and trimming were deduced from the DNA. For this sample the table gives millions of clones, of which 95% were detected only once. The ten largest account for more than 0.1% of the sample.

The donors were healthy, HIV-negative adults with no recently reported acute infections or vaccinations. Every donor was a Caucasian adult living in Nashville, Tennessee, USA. CD4+ T cells were enriched through magnetic negative selection, after which naive cells were positively selected on CD45RA and the remaining negative fraction served as the memory subset. After blood collection by leukapheresis, PBMCs were isolated using Ficoll-Histopaque density gradient centrifugation and then cryopreserved in the vapor phase of liquid nitrogen. Analytical flow cytometry was used to check the purity and quantity of every magnetically sorted T cell population. Each sorted fraction had its genomic DNA isolated and then quantified by UV absorbance on a Nanodrop 2000c. The CDR3 numbers 15 residues from cysteine through phenylalanine. The kept DNA is CDR3 alone, 45 bases in frame from the first base. Looking up the germline V gene (reference sequence) yields CDR1 MNHEY and CDR2 SMNVEV. The V and J ends are trimmed by 5 bases and 0 bases, leaving 13 bases between them.

This TCR derives from a man aged 18 to 29 in good health. The sample taken for sequencing was naive CD4+ T cells sorted from blood. Read against the paper, the sample's cell subset or site label means: CD45RA+ positively selected. Recombination connected TRBV27 to TRBJ1-1, and the D gene may be TRBD1, 6 bases matching. The DNA is TGTGCCAGCAGTGGAGCCGGGACACTGAACACTGAAGCTTTCTTT. Translated, this is CASSGAGTLNTEAFF.